This T cell receptor (beta chain) appears in the sequencing data of a study of shared clonotypes between healthy human individuals. The authors loaded roughly 200 ng DNA, 25,000 to 30,000 T cell genomes, into sorted-subset replicate PCRs. The table came from immunoSEQ multiplex PCR; TCRdb's copy has only in-frame clones and leaves some out. The profile shows fewer than 850,000 clones, 96% of them singletons. Terminally differentiated effector memory CD45RA+ cells were excluded from the naive CD8 cells, which were CD45RO-negative and positively selected for CCR7. CDR3 length: 14 amino acids. V lost 5 bases, J lost 8 bases, and 15 bases lay in between. The V gene's germline CDR1 is MGHRA and CDR2 YSYEKL.

The sample taken for sequencing was naive CD8+ T cells sorted from blood. The rearrangement links TRBV4-1 to TRBJ1-4; D perhaps matches TRBD1 (6 bases). This sequence was found in a man aged 25-45 years in good health. CDR3 sequence reads: CASSSSGGLEKLFF. DNA of the CDR3: TGCGCCAGCAGCTCTTCGGGGGGCTTAGAAAAACTGTTTTTT.